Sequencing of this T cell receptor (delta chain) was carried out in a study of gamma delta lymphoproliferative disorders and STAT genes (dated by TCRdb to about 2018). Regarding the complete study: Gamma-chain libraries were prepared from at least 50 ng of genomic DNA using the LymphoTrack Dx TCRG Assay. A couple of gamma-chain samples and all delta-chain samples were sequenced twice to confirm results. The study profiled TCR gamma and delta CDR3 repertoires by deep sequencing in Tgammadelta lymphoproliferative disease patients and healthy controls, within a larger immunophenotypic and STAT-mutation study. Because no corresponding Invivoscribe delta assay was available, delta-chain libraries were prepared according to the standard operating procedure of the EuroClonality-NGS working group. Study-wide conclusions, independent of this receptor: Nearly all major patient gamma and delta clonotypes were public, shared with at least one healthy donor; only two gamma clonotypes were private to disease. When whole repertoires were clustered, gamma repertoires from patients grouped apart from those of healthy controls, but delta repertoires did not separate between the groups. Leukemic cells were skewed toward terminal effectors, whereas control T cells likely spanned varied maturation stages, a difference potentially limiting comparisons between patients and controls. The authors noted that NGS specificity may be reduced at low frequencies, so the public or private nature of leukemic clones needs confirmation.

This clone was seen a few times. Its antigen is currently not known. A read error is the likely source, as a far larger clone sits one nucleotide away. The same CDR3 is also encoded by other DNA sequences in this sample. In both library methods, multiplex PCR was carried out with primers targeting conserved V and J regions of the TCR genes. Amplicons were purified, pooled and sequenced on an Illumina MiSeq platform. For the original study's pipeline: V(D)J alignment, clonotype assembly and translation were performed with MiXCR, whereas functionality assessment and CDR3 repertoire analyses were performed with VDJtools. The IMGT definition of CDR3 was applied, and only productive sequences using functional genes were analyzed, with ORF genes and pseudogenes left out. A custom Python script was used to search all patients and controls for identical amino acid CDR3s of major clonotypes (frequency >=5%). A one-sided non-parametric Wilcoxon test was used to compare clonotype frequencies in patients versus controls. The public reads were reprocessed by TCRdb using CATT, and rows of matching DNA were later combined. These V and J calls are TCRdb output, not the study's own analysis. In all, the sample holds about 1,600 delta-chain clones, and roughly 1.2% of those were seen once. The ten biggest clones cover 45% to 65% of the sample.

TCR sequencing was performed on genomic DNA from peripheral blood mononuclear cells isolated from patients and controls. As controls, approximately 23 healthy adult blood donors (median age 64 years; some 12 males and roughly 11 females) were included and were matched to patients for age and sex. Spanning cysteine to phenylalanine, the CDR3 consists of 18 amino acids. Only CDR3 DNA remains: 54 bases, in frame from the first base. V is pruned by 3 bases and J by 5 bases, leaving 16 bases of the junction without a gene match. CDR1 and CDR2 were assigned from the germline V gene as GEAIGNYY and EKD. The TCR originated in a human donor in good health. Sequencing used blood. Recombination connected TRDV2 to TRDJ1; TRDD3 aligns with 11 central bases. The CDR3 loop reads CACDSVETGGYQGDKLIF. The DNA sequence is TGTGCCTGTGACTCCGTCGAGACTGGGGGATATCAAGGGGATAAACTCATCTTT.